Reported below is one T cell receptor (beta chain). Its antigen remains unknown. The same CDR3 arises from other DNA sequences in this sample as well. The data belong to a study of shared clonotypes between healthy human individuals. Study observations and caveats: In a handful of donors, about 5% of naive CD4 clonotypes appeared in common.

TCRdb's table, derived via immunoSEQ multiplex PCR, lists solely in-frame clones and lacks some. The sample contains about 1 million clones, roughly 75% of which appear only once. A split of CD4+ cells into CD45RA+ naive and CD45RA-negative memory subsets was performed. This CDR3 comprises 15 residues. CDR1 is SGHRS, CDR2 YFSETQ, per germline. V lost 4 bases and J lost 1; bases outside the gene matches: 7. Sequencing used memory CD4+ T cells sorted from blood. The subset denotes: CD45RA-negative fraction. V is TRBV5-1 and J is TRBJ2-5, with 7 bases matching TRBD2. This TCR came from a man aged 18 to 29 in good health. CDR3 nucleotide sequence: TGCGCCAGCAGCCTGTCTAGCGGAGGCCAAGAGACCCAGTACTTC. This encodes CASSLSSGGQETQYF. Using reference TRBV5-1 and TRBJ2-5 for the parts outside the CDR3, the full variable domain is KAGVTQTPRYLIKTRGQQVTLSCSPISGHRSVSWYQQTPGQGLQFLFEYFSETQRNKGNFPGRFSGRQFSNSRSEMNVSTLELGDSALYLCASSLSSGGQETQYFGPGTRLLVL.